This TCR beta chain appears in the sequencing data of a study of cytomegalovirus exposure and HLA in healthy donors. For the study at large: Around 180 million T cells yielded about 120 million unique TCR beta sequences, as an earlier analysis found.

Note on this clone: Its antigen is unknown.

The primer mix had 60 Vbeta and 13 Jbeta primers. Here immunoSEQ multiplex PCR was the method, and the copy in TCRdb shows in-frame clones only, minus some. The data show about 170,000 clones, roughly 85% seen once. In germline, CDR1 is MDHEN, CDR2 SYDVKM. Trimming stripped 5 bases from V and 1 base from J, with 17 bases between. The CDR3 spans 16 residues. Study-wide findings and caveats: Later on, analysis showed that most CMV-associated TCR beta chains appeared to be HLA-restricted. It was confirmed in vitro that three of the CMV-associated chains were specific for CMV antigens.

This receptor was obtained from a boy aged 2 to 10 in good health and CMV-seronegative. Sequencing was performed on PBMCs. V is TRBV28 and J is TRBJ1-1; D might be TRBD1 (5 bases). This chain's CDR3 is CASSRLLEGPNTEAFF. The CDR3 coding sequence is TGTGCCAGCAGTCGCCTATTGGAGGGGCCGAACACTGAAGCTTTCTTT. The full variable domain, with the rest looked up from reference TRBV28 and TRBJ1-1, is DVKVTQSSRYLVKRTGEKVFLECVQDMDHENMFWYRQDPGLGLRLIYFSYDVKMKEKGDIPEGYSVSREKKERFSLILESASTNQTSMYLCASSRLLEGPNTEAFFGQGTRLTVV.